This T cell receptor beta chain was obtained from a study of sequential checkpoint blockade in melanoma. Turning to the study itself: After nivolumab or ipilimumab alone, about 20 patients had week-13 rebiopsies.

This clone was recorded a few times. The treatment denotes: randomized to nivolumab then ipilimumab (arm A) or the reverse (arm B). CDR3 size: 14 residues. Germline values: CDR1 LNHDA, CDR2 SQIVND (reference sequence). The junction had 3 bases not matched to a gene; V was cut back by 3 bases and J by 4 bases. The data were produced by immunoSEQ multiplex PCR, yet TCRdb's version contains in-frame clones alone and is incomplete. The sample yields 3,000 to 4,000 clones, under 20% seen once. The chain has TRBV19 and TRBJ2-3, with 8 bases fitting TRBD1. The origin of this receptor is a human donor with melanoma. The source material was tumor tissue (inferred from file names), sampled from a patient given nivolumab and ipilimumab in sequence. The CDR3 sequence is CASSIPQGADTQYF. The DNA for the CDR3 is TGTGCCAGTAGTATTCCACAGGGGGCAGATACGCAGTATTTT.